Here is one T cell receptor (beta chain) with its context. What it binds is not known. Assay: immunoSEQ multiplex PCR; the TCRdb copy retains only in-frame clones and omits some. The sample yields roughly 87,000 clones, 92% seen once. Trimming pared 2 bases from V and 6 bases from J, leaving 13 bases between. From germline, CDR1 is SEHNR and CDR2 FQNEAQ (reference sequence). The CDR3 contains 15 residues. The sample comes from a study of OX40 agonist ivuxolimab in advanced cancers. Whole-study findings and limits: Dose levels from 0.1 to 3.0 mg/kg saw CD4+ and CD8+ blood T cells expand clonally by week 6.

The sequence came from an adult with an advanced solid tumor such as melanoma, head and neck, liver or kidney cancer. Sequencing was performed on CD4+ or CD8+ T cells sorted from blood, taken in a trial of the OX40 agonist ivuxolimab. The chain couples TRBV7-9 to TRBJ1-4; D may be TRBD1 (6 bases). CDR3 sequence reads: CASSLSRGADEKLFF. The CDR3 DNA reads TGTGCCAGCAGCTTATCCCGGGGGGCGGATGAAAAACTGTTTTTT.